Each of the 16 T cell receptor beta chains below was sequenced from the same sample in a study of blood T cell repertoires in COVID-19 (dated by TCRdb to 2018 to 2021). To prepare the library, the immunoSEQ multiplex PCR assay was applied. TCRdb re-hosts the immuneACCESS table, in-frame sequences only. Its copies lack some clones; in the studies checked, an unresolved V gene accounts for under half of them, and the cause for the rest is not known. Across this sample there are about 120,000 clones, with around 89% seen only once. The top ten clonotypes cover around 4.5% of the sample. The sequenced material came from peripheral blood. The receptors were gathered from a man aged 55 to 70 with COVID-19, enrolled during active disease.

To note about this clone: Within the sample, other DNA sequences also encode this same CDR3. The J gene is TRBJ2-1, the V gene TRBV7-2; 10 bases align to TRBD1. Per germline, CDR1 SGHTA and CDR2 FQGNSA. This CDR3 is built from 15 residues. The trim removed 5 bases at V and 4 bases at J, leaving 5 bases unmatched. The CDR3 is CASSVMDRGYNEQFF. CDR3 DNA sequence: TGTGCCAGCAGCGTGATGGACAGGGGGTACAATGAGCAGTTCTTC.

The chain links TRBV9 to TRBJ2-2; D might be TRBD2 (6 bases). CDR3 length: 13 amino acids. CDR1 and CDR2 (germline): SGDLS, YYNGEE. The ends were cut back, 4 bases at V and 8 bases at J, with 12 bases in the middle. The CDR3 here is CASSSRGRGELFF. The CDR3 region has the DNA TGTGCCAGCAGCTCCCGGGGGAGAGGGGAGCTGTTTTTT.

The chain is built from TRBV7-6 and TRBJ1-5; D gene ambiguous. The CDR3 totals 14 residues. Trimming left V 6 bases short and J 7 bases short, with 16 bases between. From germline, CDR1 is SGHVS and CDR2 FNYEAQ. The CDR3 DNA reads as TGTGCCAGCAGTCTAACAGATTTCGGACAGCCCCAGCATTTT. Translating gives CASSLTDFGQPQHF.

This chain joins TRBV21-1 and TRBJ1-5; the DNA was not compared with TRBD1, the D call given in the table. TRBV21-1 represents a pseudogene. CDR3 size: 16 residues. The CDR3 DNA reads TGTGCCAGCAGCAACGCACGGACAGTCAAGAATCAGCCCCAGCATTTT. It translates to CASSNARTVKNQPQHF.

This chain joins TRBV10-3 and TRBJ2-5; 11 bases match TRBD2. The V segment lost 3 bases and the J segment 2 bases; nucleotides outside the gene matches: 2. Germline-derived CDR1 and CDR2 are ENHRY and SYGVKD. This CDR3 is 15 amino acids long. In nucleotides, the CDR3 is TGTGCCATCAGTGAACTAGCGGGGGTACAAGAGACCCAGTACTTC. This encodes CAISELAGVQETQYF.

This clone turned up a few times. The chain carries TRBV9 and TRBJ1-1; tentative D call: TRBD1 (5 bases). Deletions cut 0 bases from V and 0 bases from J, with 9 bases between. The CDR3 consists of 15 residues. Per germline, CDR1 SGDLS and CDR2 YYNGEE. The CDR3 DNA is TGTGCCAGCAGCGTAGCGGGGGGGATGAACACTGAAGCTTTCTTT. This gives the protein CASSVAGGMNTEAFF.

The CDR3 DNA sequence: TGTGCCAGCAGCTCCCAGGGGGCCGGGGAGCTGTTTTTT. This sequence encodes CASSSQGAGELFF. The chain is built from TRBV7-3 and TRBJ2-2, with 7 bases lining up with TRBD1. The CDR3 runs 13 residues. CDR1 is SGHTA and CDR2 is FQGTGA in the germline V gene. Trimming removed 4 bases from V and 6 bases from J; junction bases left unmatched: 2.

V and J are TRBV19 and TRBJ1-5, with D uncertain. Trimming pared 3 bases from V and 6 bases from J, leaving 12 bases between. The germline CDR1 and CDR2 sequences are LNHDA and SQIVND (reference sequence). The CDR3 consists of 14 residues. The CDR3 protein is CASSMGDGGQPQHF. DNA for the CDR3: TGTGCCAGTAGTATGGGCGACGGAGGTCAGCCCCAGCATTTT.

This chain links TRBV30 with TRBJ1-1; D is possibly TRBD1 (6 bases). Germline lookup yields CDR1 GTSNPN and CDR2 SVGIG (reference sequence). The V end lost 5 bases, the J end lost 3 bases, and 13 bases lay between the germline ends. The CDR3 length is 13 residues. The CDR3 region is CAWSQGLDTEAFF. In DNA, the CDR3 is TGTGCCTGGTCACAGGGTTTAGACACTGAAGCTTTCTTT.

The rearrangement uses TRBV7-2 and TRBJ1-6, with D tentatively TRBD1 (5 bases). Trimming removed 3 bases from V and 9 bases from J, with 12 bases in between. Germline loops: CDR1 SGHTA, CDR2 FQGNSA. CDR3 length: 14 residues. CDR3 amino acids: CASSFRQIGSPLHF. The DNA for the CDR3 is TGTGCCAGCAGCTTTAGACAGATTGGTTCACCCCTCCACTTT.

CDR3 bases: TGCGCCAGCAGCCAAGATACCTTCAATGCAGGGGGCTCCTACGAGCAGTACTTC. Amino acid sequence: CASSQDTFNAGGSYEQYF. J is TRBJ2-7 and V is TRBV4-3; 7 nucleotides line up with TRBD1. The germline CDR1 and CDR2 sequences are LGHNA and YSLEER. The ends lost 0 bases at V and 0 bases at J; junction bases unmatched: 11. There are 18 residues in the CDR3.

The V gene is TRBV11-3, the J gene TRBJ1-1; 8 positions agree with TRBD1. CDR1 and CDR2 (germline): SGHNT, YENEEA. V shed 1 base, J shed 0 bases, and the junction held 4 bases outside the gene matches. The CDR3 sequence is 16 residues long. CDR3 in DNA: TGTGCCAGCAGCTTAGGGACAGGGCAGGTGAACACTGAAGCTTTCTTT. It yields the protein CASSLGTGQVNTEAFF.

The V call is TRBV7-2, the J call TRBJ1-5; no reliable D call. This CDR3 spans 13 amino acids. The germline V gene encodes CDR1 SGHTA and CDR2 FQGNSA. V was shortened by 7 bases and J by 3 bases, with 10 bases between the two germline ends. CDR3 protein: CASTPSPNQPQHF. CDR3 coding DNA: TGTGCCAGCACCCCTAGCCCCAATCAGCCCCAGCATTTT.

This sequence joins TRBV19 and TRBJ2-7; possibly TRBD2 for D (5 bases). The CDR3 length is 13 residues. Deletions cut 6 bases from V and 5 bases from J, with 14 bases between. Germline-derived CDR1 and CDR2 are LNHDA and SQIVND (reference sequence). Here the CDR3 DNA reads TGTGCCAGTAGAATCAGCCCGGAGGACGAGCAGTACTTC. Protein: CASRISPEDEQYF.

This chain joins TRBV5-4 and TRBJ1-1; D unresolved. This CDR3 comprises 14 residues. The V gene lost 4 bases and the J gene lost 3 bases, with 13 bases spanning the gap. The germline CDR1 and CDR2 sequences are SGHNT and YYREEE (reference sequence). The CDR3 coding sequence is TGTGCCAGCAGCCCCACAGCCGGGGACACTGAAGCTTTCTTT. Protein: CASSPTAGDTEAFF.

V and J are TRBV28 and TRBJ1-5, with D unclear. V was cut by 4 bases and J by 6 bases, with 19 bases left in between. This CDR3 is 16 amino acids long. CDR1 and CDR2 from the germline V gene are MDHEN and SYDVKM. This CDR3 reads CASSSKLKLSGQPQHF. The CDR3 coding sequence is TGTGCCAGCAGTTCCAAGCTTAAGTTATCGGGTCAGCCCCAGCATTTT.